These T cell receptor beta chains were read from a single sample in a study of blood T cell repertoires in COVID-19. Sequencing was performed with immunoSEQ multiplex PCR; in TCRdb, only in-frame clones are kept and a portion is missing. The sample holds approximately 400,000 clones, around 87% seen once. The sequencing input was PBMCs or T cells enriched from blood (not recorded which). The receptors here all came from a man aged 25 to 40 who had recovered from COVID-19. Each CDR3 is given with its conserved first and last residue. A D gene is named only where the DNA matches it firmly. The size entry is marked missing in some rows and otherwise reads once, few, many or a size class.

>TRBV19|TRBD1|TRBJ2-5|NA
TGTGCCAGTAGCTCCGGACAGGGCATTGGATCCTCATTCCAAGAGACCCAGTACTTC
CASSSGQGIGSSFQETQYF
>TRBV4-1|TRBD2|TRBJ2-1|NA
TGCGCCAGCAGCCAAGTAAAGCGGGGGGCCTACAATGAGCAGTTCTTC
CASSQVKRGAYNEQFF
>TRBV10-3|NA|TRBJ1-1|NA
TGTGCCATCAGTGAGTCCGGGGGGGTGAACACTGAAGCTTTCTTT
CAISESGGVNTEAFF
>TRBV19|NA|TRBJ1-5|NA
TGTGCCAGTAGTTCCCTGGACAGATATAGCAATCAGCCCCAGCATTTT
CASSSLDRYSNQPQHF
>TRBV4-1|NA|TRBJ2-3|NA
TGCGCCAGCAGCCTTCGGCGGGACGGCACAGATACGCAGTATTTT
CASSLRRDGTDTQYF
>TRBV7-8|TRBD1|TRBJ2-7|NA
TGTGCCAGCAGCCCCGACAGGGTTTTCTACGAGCAGTACTTC
CASSPDRVFYEQYF
>TRBV14|NA|TRBJ2-5|NA
TGTGCCAGCAGCCAGAGAGAGACCCAGTACTTC
CASSQRETQYF
>TRBV7-9|TRBD2|TRBJ2-3|once
TGTGCCAGCAGCTTAAACTTCGGGGGGGCCCCAGATACGCAGTATTTT
CASSLNFGGAPDTQYF
>TRBV12-3/TRBV12-4|NA|TRBJ1-6|NA
TGTGCCAGCAGTTTGGAGTATAATTCACCCCTCCACTTT
CASSLEYNSPLHF
>TRBV9|TRBD2|TRBJ2-1|NA
TGTGCCAGCAGCGTAGAAGCGGGGGAAGTCAATGAGCAGTTCTTC
CASSVEAGEVNEQFF
>TRBV12-5|NA|TRBJ2-1|NA
TGTGCTAGTGGTTTGAACTATGAGCAGTTCTTC
CASGLNYEQFF
>TRBV5-4|NA|TRBJ1-4|few
TGTGCCAGCAGCTTGGCAATCCGGACAGACGCAACTAATGAAAAACTGTTTTTT
CASSLAIRTDATNEKLFF
>TRBV10-2|NA|TRBJ1-5|NA
TGCGCCAGCACCTCCGGCGGGGGTCAGCCCCAGCATTTT
CASTSGGGQPQHF
>TRBV30|TRBD2|TRBJ2-2|NA
TGTGCCTGCCTTGGGCGGGGGAAAATTTTCACCGGGGAGCTGTTTTTT
CACLGRGKIFTGELFF
>TRBV11-2|TRBD1|TRBJ1-1|NA
TGTGCCAGCAGCTTAGCGGACAGGGGCACTGAAGCTTTCTTT
CASSLADRGTEAFF
>TRBV28|NA|TRBJ1-1|few
TGTGCCAGCAGTTTACAGTGGGAGGGCACTGAAGCTTTCTTT
CASSLQWEGTEAFF
>TRBV27|NA|TRBJ2-7|NA
TGTGCCAGCAGTTTGCGCGCTTGGGGCGGTTACGAGCAGTACTTC
CASSLRAWGGYEQYF
>TRBV12-3/TRBV12-4|NA|TRBJ1-2|NA
TGTGCCAGCAAAACGGACACAAACTATGGCTACACCTTC
CASKTDTNYGYTF
>TRBV6-5|TRBD1|TRBJ2-4|NA
TGTGCCAGCAGTTTTGCCGGGACAGGGAAAAACATTCAGTACTTC
CASSFAGTGKNIQYF
>TRBV7-2|NA|TRBJ1-4|NA
TGTGCCAGCAGCCTGAACTTTAATGAAAAACTGTTTTTT
CASSLNFNEKLFF
>TRBV18|TRBD1|TRBJ1-1|NA
TGTGCCAGCTCAATCCAAACAGGGGCGAACACTGAAGCTTTCTTT
CASSIQTGANTEAFF
>TRBV15|NA|TRBJ2-2|NA
TGTGCCACCAGCAGAGTAACGGCCGGGGAGCTGTTTTTT
CATSRVTAGELFF
>TRBV6-6|NA|TRBJ1-2|NA
TGTGCCAGCAGTTACTCTGGGGCGAGCGGCTACACCTTC
CASSYSGASGYTF
>TRBV7-2|NA|TRBJ2-7|NA
TGTGCCAGCAGCCCCAGGGGCGGGAGCTCCTACGAGCAGTACTTC
CASSPRGGSSYEQYF
>TRBV2|TRBD1|TRBJ1-1|NA
TGTGCCAGCAGTGAGAAGGACAGGGGGCTGAACACTGAAGCTTTCTTT
CASSEKDRGLNTEAFF
>TRBV14|NA|TRBJ2-7|NA
TGTGCCAGCAGCCAAGTAAACGAGCAGTACTTC
CASSQVNEQYF
>TRBV7-2|TRBD1|TRBJ1-5|once
TGTGCCAGCAGCCCGGGACAGGTCTACAATCAGCCCCAGCATTTT
CASSPGQVYNQPQHF
>TRBV18|NA|TRBJ1-6|NA
TGTGCCAGCTCACCGGCCAGGGTCTCGGATTCACCCCTCCACTTT
CASSPARVSDSPLHF
>TRBV19|NA|TRBJ2-7|NA
TGTGCCAGCCAGGGCCCCTCCTACGAGCAGTACTTC
CASQGPSYEQYF
>TRBV4-1|NA|TRBJ2-2|NA
TGCGCCAGCAGCATCGGTCGGAGGAGCTACACCGGGGAGCTGTTTTTT
CASSIGRRSYTGELFF
>TRBV19|TRBD1|TRBJ1-1|NA
TGTGCCAGTAGTCTCCGGACAGGGGGCTTGAACACTGAAGCTTTCTTT
CASSLRTGGLNTEAFF
>TRBV7-2|NA|TRBJ1-2|NA
TGTGCCAGCAGCTTAGACCCCGGGTCCAATAACTATGGCTACACCTTC
CASSLDPGSNNYGYTF
>TRBV3-1/TRBV3-2|NA|TRBJ1-1|NA
TGTGCCAGCAGCCAAGATTTCAGAAGTTCTGAAGCTTTCTTT
CASSQDFRSSEAFF
>TRBV5-1|TRBD1|TRBJ1-6|once
TGCGCCAGCAGCTTGGCGGGACAGAGTAATTCACCCCTCCACTTT
CASSLAGQSNSPLHF
>TRBV6-2/TRBV6-3|NA|TRBJ1-2|NA
TGTGCCAGCAGCCCCAGCGGGGGTTATGGCTACACCTTC
CASSPSGGYGYTF
>TRBV29-1|TRBD1|TRBJ1-2|NA
TGCAGCGTTCTGGGACAGGGGGACTATGGCTACACCTTC
CSVLGQGDYGYTF
>TRBV5-6|NA|TRBJ1-2|NA
TGTGCCAGCAGCTTGGTCAGCCAGGGTTTTAGCTACACCTTC
CASSLVSQGFSYTF
>TRBV7-2|NA|TRBJ2-3|NA
TGTGCCAGCAGCTCGTTAGGGACATACACAGATACGCAGTATTTT
CASSSLGTYTDTQYF
>TRBV4-1|TRBD1|TRBJ1-1|NA
TGCGCCAGCAGCCAAGATCGAGGGTTTGGGGACAGGGACACTGAAGCTTTCTTT
CASSQDRGFGDRDTEAFF
>TRBV7-9|NA|TRBJ2-5|NA
TGTGCCAGCAGCCCTCCGGTGAACCCGACCCAGTACTTC
CASSPPVNPTQYF
>TRBV25-1|NA|TRBJ1-4|NA
TGTGCCAGCAGTGAATCTCTGGGGGGAGGCGAAAAACTGTTTTTT
CASSESLGGGEKLFF
>TRBV4-3|NA|TRBJ1-3|NA
TGCGCCAGCAGCCAAGATAGACTTCTGGGAAACACCATATATTTT
CASSQDRLLGNTIYF
>TRBV7-8|NA|TRBJ2-5|NA
TGTGCCAGCAGCTTAGGAGGGATGGAGACCCAGTACTTC
CASSLGGMETQYF
>TRBV4-1|TRBD2|TRBJ2-1|NA
TGCGCCAGCAGCCAACTAAGGGCTAGCGGGGATAATGAGCAGTTCTTC
CASSQLRASGDNEQFF
>TRBV19|NA|TRBJ1-3|many
TGTGCCAGTAGTATCTTGCAGGGAAACACCATATATTTT
CASSILQGNTIYF
>TRBV6-5|TRBD1|TRBJ1-2|NA
TGTGCCAGCAGACGCAGACAGGGGAACTATGGCTACACCTTC
CASRRRQGNYGYTF
>TRBV18|NA|TRBJ1-1|NA
TGTGCCAGCTCACCGGGCCAGTCTATGAACACTGAAGCTTTCTTT
CASSPGQSMNTEAFF
>TRBV7-2|TRBD1|TRBJ1-1|NA
TGTGCCAGCAGCTTAGTACAGGGGGTGAACACTGAAGCTTTCTTT
CASSLVQGVNTEAFF
>TRBV3-1/TRBV3-2|NA|TRBJ2-1|NA
TGTGCCAGCAGCCAAGGGACTGCCCTCCGTATACGGATGGAGCAGTTCTTC
CASSQGTALRIRMEQFF
>TRBV5-6|TRBD2|TRBJ2-2|NA
TGTGCCAGCAGCGCAGCCCCCGGGACTAGTTACACCGGGGAGCTGTTTTTT
CASSAAPGTSYTGELFF
>TRBV5-1|NA|TRBJ1-5|NA
TGCGCCAGCAGCACGGGACTGAGCAATCAGCCCCAGCATTTT
CASSTGLSNQPQHF